This entry lists 4 T cell receptor beta chains sequenced from one sample in a study of human T cells and chemical hapten exposure. MiXCR, run by TCRdb on the RACE reads, gives a single entry per CDR3 protein. The sample records about 400,000 distinct CDR3 sequences, about 6.9% being singletons. Time point meaning: patch test 2, 6 weeks after DPC sensitization. Indicated treatment: therapeutic diphenylcyclopropenone sensitization with weekly scalp DPC. This sample comprised whole blood, obtained in connection with sensitization to the hapten diphenylcyclopropenone (DPC). These receptors originate from a woman under 30 with alopecia areata. Some clones in this sample may be carry-over from other donors' samples.

The V call is TRBV7-9, the J call TRBJ2-7; D possibly corresponds to TRBD2 (7 bases). This CDR3 comprises 13 residues. Germline CDR1 is SEHNR and CDR2 is FQNEAQ (reference sequence). The germline V and J ends were trimmed by 5 bases and 7 bases, with 15 bases remaining between them. For the CDR3, the DNA is TGTGCCAGCAGCCTCTTGCGGGGGCGAGAGCAGTACTTC. Its translation is CASSLLRGREQYF.

In this sample, this clonotype turned up many times. V and J are TRBV28 and TRBJ1-5; 7 nucleotides align to TRBD1. The CDR3 sequence is 18 residues long. In germline, CDR1 is MDHEN, CDR2 SYDVKM. With V trimmed by 4 bases and J by 0 bases, 12 bases remained unmatched. The CDR3 coding sequence is TGTGCCAGCAGTTATCCTCGAGTAGGACAGGTTAGCAATCAGCCCCAGCATTTT. Translation: CASSYPRVGQVSNQPQHF.

This rearrangement joins TRBV12-3 or TRBV12-4 to TRBJ1-2; 7 bases match TRBD1. Unmatched junction bases numbered 12, after V lost 4 bases and J lost 4 bases. The CDR3 totals 16 residues. CDR3 region: CASSSSGTEFFYGYTF. Here the CDR3 DNA reads TGTGCCAGCAGTTCTTCAGGGACAGAATTCTTCTATGGCTACACCTTC.

The table lists this clonotype with many counts. This sequence joins TRBV5-6 and TRBJ2-3; the D is unclear. The CDR3 runs to 13 residues. CDR1 is SGHDT, CDR2 YYEEEE, per germline. Trimming shortened V by 1 base and J by 6 bases, and 9 bases separated the two germline ends. In DNA, the CDR3 is TGTGCCAGCAGCTTGAACCTGGGGGATACGCAGTATTTT. Residues: CASSLNLGDTQYF.